A selection of T cell receptor beta chains follows, all from one sample in a study of blood T cell repertoires in COVID-19. This table comes from immunoSEQ multiplex PCR, and its TCRdb copy is limited to in-frame clones, with some not included. The data show under 500,000 clones, 87% seen once. Specimen: PBMCs or T cells enriched from blood (not recorded which). The receptors stem from a woman under 30 with acute COVID-19. CDR3s include the opening cysteine and the closing phenylalanine or tryptophan. The order of the fields is clone size, J gene, V gene, D gene, CDR3 DNA, CDR3 protein. D genes are given only for firm matches. Not every row has a clone size; where given, it reads once, few, many or a size class.

NA TRBJ1-4 TRBV28 TRBD1 TGTGCCAGCGGAACAGGGGGCGTCGGTAATGAAAAACTGTTTTTT CASGTGGVGNEKLFF
few TRBJ2-7 TRBV3-1/TRBV3-2 TRBD2 TGTGCCAGCAGCCAACCAGCGGGGATGGGCGAGCAGTACTTC CASSQPAGMGEQYF
NA TRBJ1-1 TRBV24-1 NA TGTGCCACCAGTGATTCCGGGAAGTACACTGAAGCTTTCTTT CATSDSGKYTEAFF
NA TRBJ1-2 TRBV5-3 TRBD1 TGTGCCAGAAGCCAGGATGCCGGGACAGGGGGCGTTTACTATGGCTACACCTTC CARSQDAGTGGVYYGYTF
NA TRBJ2-5 TRBV27 NA TGTGCCAGCAGTTTATCGTCGGGGGAGACCCAGTACTTC CASSLSSGETQYF
NA TRBJ1-6 TRBV7-2 NA TGTGCCAGCAGCTTAGTAGCTGAATCGGGTTCACCCCTCCACTTT CASSLVAESGSPLHF
NA TRBJ1-4 TRBV5-1 TRBD1 TGCGCCAGCAGAAACCGACAGGGAGAAAAACTGTTTTTT CASRNRQGEKLFF
NA TRBJ2-2 TRBV19 TRBD1 TGTGCCAGTACCAGGGGGCGTGTCGGGGAGCTGTTTTTT CASTRGRVGELFF
NA TRBJ2-1 TRBV6-1 TRBD2 TGTGCCAGCAGTGACCCTTTACTAGCGGGGGAGTACAATGAGCAGTTCTTC CASSDPLLAGEYNEQFF
NA TRBJ2-5 TRBV11-3 NA TGTGCCAGCAGCTCGCGACAGGACCAAGAGACCCAGTACTTC CASSSRQDQETQYF
NA TRBJ2-4 TRBV28 NA TGTGCCAGCAGTAGGAGTACAAACATTCAGTACTTC CASSRSTNIQYF
once TRBJ2-5 TRBV29-1 NA TGCAGCATTGGGAACGGGAACAAGCAAGAGACCCAGTACTTC CSIGNGNKQETQYF
many TRBJ1-1 TRBV7-9 NA TGTGCCAGCAGCTTTGGCCTCATGAACACTGAAGCTTTCTTT CASSFGLMNTEAFF
NA TRBJ2-1 TRBV6-2/TRBV6-3 NA TGTGCCAGCAGTTACAGCGAGCGTATTCCCCACAATGAGCAGTTCTTC CASSYSERIPHNEQFF